This TCR beta chain was obtained from a study of response to subunit inactivated influenza vaccine. The study's findings and limits: Authors suggested that a seasonal influenza vaccination recruits few new T cells each time.

CDR3 length: 13 residues. The V end lost 7 bases, the J end lost 8 bases, and 20 bases lay between the germline ends. The V gene's germline CDR1 is SQVTM and CDR2 ANQGSEA. A single record per CDR3 protein comes from TCRdb applying MiXCR to the RT-PCR reads. The data show hundreds of thousands of distinct CDR3 sequences, 12% seen once. This clonotype appeared many times. The antigen is not known. The V and J genes are TRBV29-1 and TRBJ1-2; D perhaps matches TRBD1 (5 bases). The TCR originated in a man in his fifties or sixties who received an inactivated influenza vaccine. Source: PBMCs from blood, taken on the day of vaccination. This chain's CDR3 is CSATLDKSAGYTF. In nucleotides, the CDR3 is TGCAGCGCCACCCTGGACAAAAGTGCCGGCTACACCTTC.